Reported below is one T cell receptor beta chain. As processed by the authors: Counts of nucleated cells, estimated from reference gene primer amplification, were obtained. TCRdb's copy holds only in-frame clones and misses some; the assay was immunoSEQ multiplex PCR. V and J calls and clone size come straight from that table; D and trimming were deduced from the DNA. The repertoire holds 200,000 to 300,000 clones, 88% seen once, with 6.3% in the top ten. The entry originates in a study of blood T cell repertoires in COVID-19. This receptor was taken from a woman in her twenties or thirties with COVID-19, enrolled during active disease. Sequenced sample: peripheral blood.

The CDR3 DNA is TGTGCCAGCAACAGCAGGGGTCTGGGTTCACCCCTCCACTTT. Translated, it gives CASNSRGLGSPLHF. This rearrangement joins TRBV9 to TRBJ1-6, with D maybe TRBD1 (6 bases). V lost 6 bases and J 9 bases, leaving 16 bases between the germline ends. From germline, CDR1 is SGDLS and CDR2 YYNGEE. The CDR3 has 14 amino acids.